One and the same sample provided the 2 T cell receptor beta chains below, sequenced in a study of CD8 T cells in ankylosing spondylitis. For these receptors, no antigen is known. Points from the study as a whole: Typical of ankylosing spondylitis blood, it appeared, was a TCR beta motif of roughly eight highly homologous variants.

TCRdb re-analysed the 5' RACE reads in MiXCR, keeping a single row per CDR3 protein. The sample has about 750,000 distinct CDR3 sequences; around 19% are singletons. The sequenced material came from blood, either unsorted or a sorted T cell fraction (not recorded which). The receptors stem from a male donor with ankylosing spondylitis.

This clonotype was recorded a few times. The J gene is TRBJ2-1, the V gene TRBV12-3 or TRBV12-4; 13 nucleotides match TRBD2. The CDR3 has 20 amino acids. J lost 7 bases, V lost 5 bases, and 20 bases had no gene match. Here the CDR3 reads CASSPLVLGLAGRKRNEQFF. The DNA for the CDR3 is TGTGCCAGCAGTCCTTTGGTTTTGGGACTAGCGGGGAGGAAACGGAATGAGCAGTTCTTC.

A word on this clonotype: A read error is possible here, since a much larger clone lies one base away. V is TRBV6-1 and J is TRBJ2-7; 7 bases match TRBD2. V lost 8 bases, J lost 1 base, and 5 bases stayed unmatched. Germline V gives CDR1 MNHNS, CDR2 SASEGT. This CDR3 contains 13 residues. The DNA for the CDR3 is TGTGCCAGCGGCCAGCGGGATTCCTACGAGCAGTACTTC. This gives the protein CASGQRDSYEQYF.